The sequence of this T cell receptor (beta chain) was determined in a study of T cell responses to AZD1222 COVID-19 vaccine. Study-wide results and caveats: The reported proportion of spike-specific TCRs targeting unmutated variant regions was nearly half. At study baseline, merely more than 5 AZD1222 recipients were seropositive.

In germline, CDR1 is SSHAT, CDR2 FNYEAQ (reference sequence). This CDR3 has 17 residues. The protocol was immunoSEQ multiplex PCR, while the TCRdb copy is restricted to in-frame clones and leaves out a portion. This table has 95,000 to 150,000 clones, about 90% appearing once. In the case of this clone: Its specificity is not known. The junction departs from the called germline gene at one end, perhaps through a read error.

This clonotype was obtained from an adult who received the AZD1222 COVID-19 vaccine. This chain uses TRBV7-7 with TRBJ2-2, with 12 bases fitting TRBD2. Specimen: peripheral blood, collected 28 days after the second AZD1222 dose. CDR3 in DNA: TGTGCTAGCAGCCCGAGTCTAGCGGGAGGGCCTTTCGGGGAGCTGTTTTTT. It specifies CASSPSLAGGPFGELFF.